This T cell receptor (beta chain) was identified during a study of TIL therapy for anti-PD-1-resistant metastatic lung cancer. The time point was: pre-treatment sample, taken before nivolumab and TIL therapy. The tumor samples were excised metastases, mostly pleural nodules or supraclavicular lymph nodes. The immunoSEQ assay was v3. Libraries were prepared by immunoSEQ multiplex PCR; TCRdb keeps only in-frame clonotypes and omits some of them. The sample has about 50,000 clones, 55% to 75% seen once; the top ten hold more than 5%. This clonotype was obtained from a person between 25 and 79 years old with non-small cell lung cancer. The sequencing used tumor tissue, collected at baseline.

The CDR3 DNA reads TGTGCCAGCGACTTCCGACTAGCGGGGCGCACAGATACGCAGTATTTT. Residues: CASDFRLAGRTDTQYF. The chain recombines TRBV7-9 with TRBJ2-3; TRBD2 agrees at 11 bases. The CDR3 consists of 16 residues. CDR1 is SEHNR, CDR2 FQNEAQ, per germline (reference sequence). Trimming removed 8 bases from V and 1 base from J; junction bases left unmatched: 8.